Listed here is a single T cell receptor (beta chain). CDR3 length: 18 residues. Cohorts were assigned according to the clinical history that participants reported. Original processing methods: Nucleated cell number was recorded as an estimate derived from reference gene primer amplification. Assay used: immunoSEQ multiplex PCR; TCRdb lists only in-frame clones, some missing. From that table come the V and J calls and clone size; the DNA was used to work out D and trimming. The sample lists 150,000 to 200,000 clones; around 80% were seen once. This specimen comes from a study of blood T cell repertoires in COVID-19. Study overall: Acute and convalescent COVID-19 specimens originated in the United States, Italy and Spain.

The sequence derives from a woman in her forties or fifties with acute COVID-19. The specimen was PBMCs or T cells enriched from blood (not recorded which). The chain couples TRBV21-1 to TRBJ2-3; the DNA was not compared with TRBD1, the D call given in the table. TRBV21-1 is designated a pseudogene. The CDR3, as DNA: TGTGCCAGCAGCCCGGACAGCCCAACCCGAAGTTCAACAGATACGCAGTATTTT. Translation gives CASSPDSPTRSSTDTQYF.